This TCR beta chain was identified during a study of blood T cell repertoires in COVID-19. Study information: From T cells, B-cell-depleted T cells, or PBMCs came the material, which was cDNA or gDNA.

A remark on this clone: The sample carries other DNA sequences with the same CDR3.

Unmatched junction bases numbered 3, after V lost 0 bases and J lost 7 bases. CDR3 length equals 14 residues. Germline V gene sequence: CDR1 MNHEY, CDR2 SMNVEV (reference sequence). The method was immunoSEQ multiplex PCR; TCRdb's version includes in-frame clones alone and lacks a portion of them. The sample gives 200,000 to 300,000 clones, about 70% of which show up once; 3% to 3.5% is in the top ten. Input material: peripheral blood. The sequence was obtained from an elderly woman with acute or convalescent COVID-19. This chain connects TRBV27 to TRBJ1-2; 9 nucleotides align to TRBD1. This CDR3 reads CASSLSRQGGGYTF. The CDR3, as DNA: TGTGCCAGCAGTTTATCGAGACAGGGGGGTGGCTACACCTTC.